The present TCR beta chain was sequenced within a study of cytomegalovirus exposure and HLA in healthy donors. Overall study results and limits: Among TCR beta chains, those listed as cytomegalovirus-associated numbered about 160.

This clone was picked up many times. Its antigen is as yet unknown. Sequencing used immunoSEQ multiplex PCR; TCRdb keeps in-frame clones, though not all of them. The repertoire includes about 74,000 clones, 94% of them detected once, and about 1.4% sits in the top ten. The sequence derives from a man aged 18 to 30 in good health and CMV-seropositive. The sequenced sample consisted of PBMCs.

CDR3 protein: CASSQGTGEVTEAFF. CDR3 nucleotide sequence: TGTGCCAGCAGTCAAGGGACAGGGGAGGTTACGGAAGCTTTCTTT. The V and J genes are TRBV6-1 and TRBJ1-1; 10 bases fit TRBD1. V lost 5 bases and J lost 8; bases outside the gene matches: 11. The CDR3 spans 15 residues. CDR1 is MNHNS and CDR2 is SASEGT in the germline V gene.